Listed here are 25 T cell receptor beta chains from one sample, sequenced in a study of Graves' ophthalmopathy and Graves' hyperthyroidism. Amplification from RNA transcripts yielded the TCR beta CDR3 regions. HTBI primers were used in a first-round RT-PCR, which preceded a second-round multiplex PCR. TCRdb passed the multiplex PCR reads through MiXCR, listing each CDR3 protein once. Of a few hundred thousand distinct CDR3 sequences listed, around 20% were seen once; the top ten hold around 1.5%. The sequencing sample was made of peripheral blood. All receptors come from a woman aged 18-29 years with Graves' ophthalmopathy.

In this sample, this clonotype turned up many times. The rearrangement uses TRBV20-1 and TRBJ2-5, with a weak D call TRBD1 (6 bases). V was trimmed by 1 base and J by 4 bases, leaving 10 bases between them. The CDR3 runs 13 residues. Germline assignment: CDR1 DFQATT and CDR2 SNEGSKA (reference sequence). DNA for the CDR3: TGCAGTGCTAGAGGGCAGGGGTCAGAGACCCAGTACTTC. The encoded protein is CSARGQGSETQYF.

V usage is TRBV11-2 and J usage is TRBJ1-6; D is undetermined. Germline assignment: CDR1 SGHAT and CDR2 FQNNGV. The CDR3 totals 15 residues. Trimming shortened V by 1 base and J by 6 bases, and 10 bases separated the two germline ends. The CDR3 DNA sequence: TGTGCCAGCAGCTTAGGAAGTGCCCTTAATTCACCCCTCCACTTT. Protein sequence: CASSLGSALNSPLHF.

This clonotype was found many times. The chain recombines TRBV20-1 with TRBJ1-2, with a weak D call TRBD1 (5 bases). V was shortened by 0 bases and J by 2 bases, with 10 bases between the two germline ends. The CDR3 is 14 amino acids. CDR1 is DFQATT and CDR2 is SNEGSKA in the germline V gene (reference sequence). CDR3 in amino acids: CSARDPQVNYGYTF. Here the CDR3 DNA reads TGCAGTGCTAGAGACCCACAGGTCAACTATGGCTACACCTTC.

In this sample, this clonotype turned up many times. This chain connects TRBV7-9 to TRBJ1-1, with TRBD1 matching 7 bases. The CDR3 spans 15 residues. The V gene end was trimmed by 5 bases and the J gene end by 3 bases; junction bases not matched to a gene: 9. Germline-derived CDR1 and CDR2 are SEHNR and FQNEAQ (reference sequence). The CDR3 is CASSPSPTGDTEAFF. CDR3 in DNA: TGTGCCAGCAGCCCAAGCCCAACAGGGGACACTGAAGCTTTCTTT.

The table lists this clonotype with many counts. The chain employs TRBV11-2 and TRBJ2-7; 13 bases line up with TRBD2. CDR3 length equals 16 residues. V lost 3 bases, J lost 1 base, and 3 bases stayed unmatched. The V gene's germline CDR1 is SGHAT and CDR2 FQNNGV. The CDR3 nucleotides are TGTGCCAGCAGCTTTACTAGCGGGGGGGGTTCCTACGAGCAGTACTTC. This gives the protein CASSFTSGGGSYEQYF.

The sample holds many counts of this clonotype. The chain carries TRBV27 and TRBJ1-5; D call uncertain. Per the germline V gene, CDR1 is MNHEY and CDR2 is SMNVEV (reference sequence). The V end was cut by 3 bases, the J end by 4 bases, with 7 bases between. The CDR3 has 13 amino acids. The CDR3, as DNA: TGTGCCAGCAGTTTGAGTGTGAATCAGCCCCAGCATTTT. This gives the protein CASSLSVNQPQHF.

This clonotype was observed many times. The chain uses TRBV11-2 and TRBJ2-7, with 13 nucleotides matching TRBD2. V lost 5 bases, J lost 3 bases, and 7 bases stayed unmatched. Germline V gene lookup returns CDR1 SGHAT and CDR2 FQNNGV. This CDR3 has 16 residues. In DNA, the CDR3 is TGTGCCAGCAGCCTACTAGCGGGAGGGGGGGGCTACGAGCAGTACTTC. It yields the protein CASSLLAGGGGYEQYF.

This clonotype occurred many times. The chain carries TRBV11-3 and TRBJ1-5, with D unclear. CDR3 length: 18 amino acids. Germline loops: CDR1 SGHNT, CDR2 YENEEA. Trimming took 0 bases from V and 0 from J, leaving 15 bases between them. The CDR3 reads CASSLDPCCLNSNQPQHF. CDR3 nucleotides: TGTGCCAGCAGCTTAGATCCCTGCTGCCTAAATAGCAATCAGCCCCAGCATTTT.

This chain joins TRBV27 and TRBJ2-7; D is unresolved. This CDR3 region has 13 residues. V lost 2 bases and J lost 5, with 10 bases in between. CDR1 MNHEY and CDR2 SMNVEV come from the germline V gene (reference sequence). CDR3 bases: TGTGCCAGCAGTTTAAAGTCCAGCCACGAGCAGTACTTC. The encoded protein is CASSLKSSHEQYF.

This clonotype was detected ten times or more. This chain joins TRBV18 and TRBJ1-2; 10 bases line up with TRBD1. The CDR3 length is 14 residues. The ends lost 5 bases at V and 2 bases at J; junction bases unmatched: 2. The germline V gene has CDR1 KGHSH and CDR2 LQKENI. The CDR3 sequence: CASSVTGGNYGYTF. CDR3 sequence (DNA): TGTGCCAGCTCAGTGACAGGGGGCAACTATGGCTACACCTTC.

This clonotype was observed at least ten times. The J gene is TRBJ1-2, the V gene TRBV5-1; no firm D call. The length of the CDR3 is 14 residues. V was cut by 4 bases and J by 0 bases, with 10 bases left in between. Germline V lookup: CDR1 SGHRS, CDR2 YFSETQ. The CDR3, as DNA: TGCGCCAGCAGCCCCGCGGCAACTAACTATGGCTACACCTTC. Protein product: CASSPAATNYGYTF.

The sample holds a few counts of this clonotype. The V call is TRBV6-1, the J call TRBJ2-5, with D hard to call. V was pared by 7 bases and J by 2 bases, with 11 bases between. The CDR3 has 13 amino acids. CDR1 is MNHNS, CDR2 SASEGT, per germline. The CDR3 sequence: CASIRQLQETQYF. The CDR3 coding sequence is TGTGCCAGCATTCGTCAGTTACAAGAGACCCAGTACTTC.

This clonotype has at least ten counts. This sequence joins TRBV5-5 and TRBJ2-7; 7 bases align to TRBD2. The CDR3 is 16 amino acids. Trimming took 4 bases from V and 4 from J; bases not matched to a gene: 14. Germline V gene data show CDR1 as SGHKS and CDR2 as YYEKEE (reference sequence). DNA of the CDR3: TGTGCCAGCAGCCCTTACGGGACTACCACAAAGTACGAGCAGTACTTC. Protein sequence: CASSPYGTTTKYEQYF.

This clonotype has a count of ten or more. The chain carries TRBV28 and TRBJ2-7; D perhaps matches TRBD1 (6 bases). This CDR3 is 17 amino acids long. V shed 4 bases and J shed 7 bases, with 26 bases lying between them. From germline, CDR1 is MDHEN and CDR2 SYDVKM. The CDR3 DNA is TGTGCCAGCAGTTCCTTAATTAGGGACACGGTATTTTGGGAGCAGTACTTC. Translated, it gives CASSSLIRDTVFWEQYF.

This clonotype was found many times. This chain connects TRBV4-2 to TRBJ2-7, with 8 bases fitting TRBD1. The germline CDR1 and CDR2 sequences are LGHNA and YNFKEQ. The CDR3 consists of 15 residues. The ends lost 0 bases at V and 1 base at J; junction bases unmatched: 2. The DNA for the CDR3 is TGTGCCAGCAGCCAAGAGAGGACAGGGTCCTACGAGCAGTACTTC. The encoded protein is CASSQERTGSYEQYF.

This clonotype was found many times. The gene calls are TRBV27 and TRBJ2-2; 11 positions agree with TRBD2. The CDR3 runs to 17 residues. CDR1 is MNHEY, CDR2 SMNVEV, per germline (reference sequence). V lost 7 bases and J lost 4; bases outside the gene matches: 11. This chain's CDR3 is CASTLKGLAAPTGELFF. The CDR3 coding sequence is TGTGCCAGCACCCTAAAGGGACTAGCGGCGCCCACCGGGGAGCTGTTTTTT.

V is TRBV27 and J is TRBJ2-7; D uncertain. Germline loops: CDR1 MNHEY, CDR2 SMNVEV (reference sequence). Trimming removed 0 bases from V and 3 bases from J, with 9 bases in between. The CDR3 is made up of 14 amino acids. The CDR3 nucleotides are TGTGCCAGCAGTTTATCCCTCGTAGGCTACGAGCAGTACTTC. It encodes CASSLSLVGYEQYF.

This CDR3 reads CASSRPERNNSPLHF. CDR3 nucleotide sequence: TGTGCCAGCAGTCGCCCGGAGAGAAATAATTCACCCCTCCACTTT. J is TRBJ1-6 and V is TRBV12-3 or TRBV12-4; unclear D gene. Trimming removed 5 bases at V and 5 bases at J, with 13 bases between. The CDR3 contains 15 residues.

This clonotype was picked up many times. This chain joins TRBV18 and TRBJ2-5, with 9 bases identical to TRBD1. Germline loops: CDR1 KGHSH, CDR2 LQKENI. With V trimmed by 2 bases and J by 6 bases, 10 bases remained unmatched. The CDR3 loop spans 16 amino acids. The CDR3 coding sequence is TGTGCCAGCTCACCATATGCGGGACAGGGTACGAAGACCCAGTACTTC. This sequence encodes CASSPYAGQGTKTQYF.

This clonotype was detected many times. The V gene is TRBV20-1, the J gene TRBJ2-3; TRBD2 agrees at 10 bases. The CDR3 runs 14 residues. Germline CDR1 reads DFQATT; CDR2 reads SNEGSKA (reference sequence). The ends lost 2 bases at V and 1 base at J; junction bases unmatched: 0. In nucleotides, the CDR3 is TGCAGTGCTAGACTAGCGGGAGGCACAGATACGCAGTATTTT. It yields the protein CSARLAGGTDTQYF.

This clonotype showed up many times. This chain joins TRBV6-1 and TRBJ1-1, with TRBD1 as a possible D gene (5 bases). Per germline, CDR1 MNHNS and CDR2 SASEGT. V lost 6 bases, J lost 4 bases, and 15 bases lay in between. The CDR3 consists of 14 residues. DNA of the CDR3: TGTGCCAGCAGGATGACAGACATGAGCACTGAAGCTTTCTTT. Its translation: CASRMTDMSTEAFF.

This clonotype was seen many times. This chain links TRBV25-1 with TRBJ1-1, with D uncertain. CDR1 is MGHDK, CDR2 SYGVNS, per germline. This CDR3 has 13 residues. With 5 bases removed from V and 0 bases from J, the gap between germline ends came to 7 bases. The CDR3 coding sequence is TGTGCCAGCAGTCCAAGATTGAACACTGAAGCTTTCTTT. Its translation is CASSPRLNTEAFF.

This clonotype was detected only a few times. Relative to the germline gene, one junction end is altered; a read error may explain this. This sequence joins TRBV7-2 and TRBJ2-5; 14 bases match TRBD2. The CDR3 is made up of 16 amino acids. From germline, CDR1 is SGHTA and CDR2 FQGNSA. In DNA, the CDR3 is TGTGCCGGCAGCTTGGGACTAGCGGGAGTAGGAGAGACCCAGTACTTC. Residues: CAGSLGLAGVGETQYF. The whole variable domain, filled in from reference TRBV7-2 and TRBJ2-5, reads GAGVSQSPSNKVTEKGKDVELRCDPISGHTALYWYRQSLGQGLEFLIYFQGNSAPDKSGLPSDRFSAERTGGSVSTLTIQRTQQEDSAVYLCAGSLGLAGVGETQYFGPGTRLLVL.

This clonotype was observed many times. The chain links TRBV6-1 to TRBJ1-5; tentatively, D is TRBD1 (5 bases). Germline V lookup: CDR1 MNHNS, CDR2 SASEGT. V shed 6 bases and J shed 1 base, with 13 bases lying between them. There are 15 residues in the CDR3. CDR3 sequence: CASRDSWGSNQPQHF. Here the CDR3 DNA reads TGTGCCAGCAGGGATTCGTGGGGGAGCAATCAGCCCCAGCATTTT.

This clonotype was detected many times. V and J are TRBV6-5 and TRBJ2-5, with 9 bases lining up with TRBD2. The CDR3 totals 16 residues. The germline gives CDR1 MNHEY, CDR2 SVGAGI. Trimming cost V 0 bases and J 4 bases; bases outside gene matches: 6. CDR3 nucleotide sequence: TGTGCCAGCAGTTACTCCATAGCGGGGGAGATAGAGACCCAGTACTTC. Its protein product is CASSYSIAGEIETQYF.